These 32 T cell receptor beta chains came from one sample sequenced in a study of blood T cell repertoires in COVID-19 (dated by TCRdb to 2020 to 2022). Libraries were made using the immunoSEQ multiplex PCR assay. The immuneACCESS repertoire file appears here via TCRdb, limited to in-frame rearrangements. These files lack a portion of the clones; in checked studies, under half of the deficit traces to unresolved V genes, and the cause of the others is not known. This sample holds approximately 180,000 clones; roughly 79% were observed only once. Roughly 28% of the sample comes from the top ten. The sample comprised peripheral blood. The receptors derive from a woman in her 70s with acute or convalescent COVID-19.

The CDR3 DNA follows: TGTGCCAGCAGCCAAGATTCCCGCGGGGTGGGGGGGACAGATACGCAGTATTTT. Translating it yields CASSQDSRGVGGTDTQYF. The chain employs TRBV3-1 (or the pseudogene TRBV3-2) and TRBJ2-3, with 7 bases identical to TRBD2. CDR1 is LGHDT and CDR2 is YNNKEL in the germline V gene (reference sequence). With 0 bases clipped from V and 3 bases from J, the junction kept 12 bases outside the gene matches. The CDR3 totals 18 residues.

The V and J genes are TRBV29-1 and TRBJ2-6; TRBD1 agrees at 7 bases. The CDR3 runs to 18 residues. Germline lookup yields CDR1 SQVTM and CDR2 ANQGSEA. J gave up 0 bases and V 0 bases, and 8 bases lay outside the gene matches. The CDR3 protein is CSVEDAPGQSSGANVLTF. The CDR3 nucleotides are TGCAGCGTTGAAGATGCCCCGGGACAGAGCTCTGGGGCCAACGTCCTGACTTTC.

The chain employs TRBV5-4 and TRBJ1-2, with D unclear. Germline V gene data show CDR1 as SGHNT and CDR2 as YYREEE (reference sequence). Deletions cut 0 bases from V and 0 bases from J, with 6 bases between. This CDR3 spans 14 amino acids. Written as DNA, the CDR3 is TGTGCCAGCAGCTTGGGGGCAGCTAACTATGGCTACACCTTC. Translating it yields CASSLGAANYGYTF. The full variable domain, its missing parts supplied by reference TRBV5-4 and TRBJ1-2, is ETGVTQSPTHLIKTRGQQVTLRCSSQSGHNTVSWYQQALGQGPQFIFQYYREEENGRGNFPPRFSGLQFPNYSSELNVNALELDDSALYLCASSLGAANYGYTFGSGTRLTVV.

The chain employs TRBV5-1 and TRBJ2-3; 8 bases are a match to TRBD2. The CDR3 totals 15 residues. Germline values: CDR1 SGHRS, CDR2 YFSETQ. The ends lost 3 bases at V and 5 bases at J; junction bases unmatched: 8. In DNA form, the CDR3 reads TGCGCCAGCAGCTCAAAAGCGGGAGCGGGAGATACGCAGTATTTT. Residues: CASSSKAGAGDTQYF.

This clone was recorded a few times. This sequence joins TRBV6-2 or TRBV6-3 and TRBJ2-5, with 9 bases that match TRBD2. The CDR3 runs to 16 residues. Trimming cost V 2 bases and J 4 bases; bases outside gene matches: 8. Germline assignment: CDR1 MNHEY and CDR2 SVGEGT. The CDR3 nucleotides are TGTGCCAGCAGTTACGGCGGGAGGGCCCTCGGAGAGACCCAGTACTTC. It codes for CASSYGGRALGETQYF.

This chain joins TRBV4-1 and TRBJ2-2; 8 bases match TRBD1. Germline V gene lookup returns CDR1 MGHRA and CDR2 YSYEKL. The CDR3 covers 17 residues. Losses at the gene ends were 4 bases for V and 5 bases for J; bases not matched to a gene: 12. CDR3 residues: CASSLSERDRTTGELFF. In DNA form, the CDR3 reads TGCGCCAGCAGCCTGAGCGAACGGGACAGGACGACCGGGGAGCTGTTTTTT.

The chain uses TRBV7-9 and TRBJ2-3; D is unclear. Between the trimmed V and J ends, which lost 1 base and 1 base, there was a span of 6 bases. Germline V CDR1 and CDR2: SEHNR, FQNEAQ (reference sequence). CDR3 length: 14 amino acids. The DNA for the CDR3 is TGTGCCAGCAGCTTAGTGGCAGGCACAGATACGCAGTATTTT. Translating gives CASSLVAGTDTQYF.

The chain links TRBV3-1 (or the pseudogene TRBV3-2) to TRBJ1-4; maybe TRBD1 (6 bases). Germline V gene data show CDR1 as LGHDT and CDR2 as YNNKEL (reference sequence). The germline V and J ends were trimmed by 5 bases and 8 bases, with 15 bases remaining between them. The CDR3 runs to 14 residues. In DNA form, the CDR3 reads TGTGCCAGCAGCTTACAGGGTTTTCGGGAAAAACTGTTTTTT. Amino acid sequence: CASSLQGFREKLFF.

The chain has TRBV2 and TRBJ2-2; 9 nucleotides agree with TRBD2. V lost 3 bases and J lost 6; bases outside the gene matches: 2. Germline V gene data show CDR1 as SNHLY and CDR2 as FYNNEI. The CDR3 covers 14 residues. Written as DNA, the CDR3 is TGTGCCAGCAGTGACCTAGCGGGACCCGGGGAGCTGTTTTTT. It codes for CASSDLAGPGELFF.

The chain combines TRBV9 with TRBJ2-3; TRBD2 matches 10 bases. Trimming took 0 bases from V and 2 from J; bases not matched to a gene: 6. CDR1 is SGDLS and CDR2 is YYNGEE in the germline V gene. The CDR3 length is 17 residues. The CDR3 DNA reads TGTGCCAGCAGCGTAGCTGGCCTAGCGGGAGCCACAGATACGCAGTATTTT. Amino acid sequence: CASSVAGLAGATDTQYF.

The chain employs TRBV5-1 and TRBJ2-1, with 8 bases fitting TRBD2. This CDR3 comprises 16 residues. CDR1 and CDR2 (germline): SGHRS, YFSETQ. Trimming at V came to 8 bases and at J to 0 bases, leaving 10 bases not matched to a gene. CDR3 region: CASGKKRESSYNEQFF. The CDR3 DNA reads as TGCGCCAGTGGGAAGAAGCGGGAGAGCTCCTACAATGAGCAGTTCTTC.

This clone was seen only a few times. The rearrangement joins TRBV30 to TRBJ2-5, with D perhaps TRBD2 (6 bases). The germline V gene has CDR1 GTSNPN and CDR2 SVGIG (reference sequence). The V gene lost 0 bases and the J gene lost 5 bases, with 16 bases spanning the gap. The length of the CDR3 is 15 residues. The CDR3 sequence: CAWSVSHTAGETQYF. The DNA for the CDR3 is TGTGCCTGGAGTGTCTCCCATACGGCGGGGGAGACCCAGTACTTC.

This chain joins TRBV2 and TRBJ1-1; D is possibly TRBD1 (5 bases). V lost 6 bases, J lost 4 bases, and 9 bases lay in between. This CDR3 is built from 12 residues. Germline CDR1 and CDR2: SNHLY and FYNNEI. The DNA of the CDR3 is TGTGCCAGCAGAATAACAGGCACTGAAGCTTTCTTT. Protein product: CASRITGTEAFF.

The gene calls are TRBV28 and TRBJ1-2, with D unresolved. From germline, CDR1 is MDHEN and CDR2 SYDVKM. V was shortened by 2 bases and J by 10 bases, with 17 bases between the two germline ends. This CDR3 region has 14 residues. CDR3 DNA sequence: TGTGCCAGCAGTTTAAATGGGGTTGGACTGAACTACACCTTC. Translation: CASSLNGVGLNYTF.

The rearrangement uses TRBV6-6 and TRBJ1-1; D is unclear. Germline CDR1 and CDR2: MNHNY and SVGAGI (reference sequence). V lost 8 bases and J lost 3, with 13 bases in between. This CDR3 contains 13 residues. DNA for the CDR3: TGTGCCAGCTCGACCGGGAGGTACACTGAAGCTTTCTTT. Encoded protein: CASSTGRYTEAFF.

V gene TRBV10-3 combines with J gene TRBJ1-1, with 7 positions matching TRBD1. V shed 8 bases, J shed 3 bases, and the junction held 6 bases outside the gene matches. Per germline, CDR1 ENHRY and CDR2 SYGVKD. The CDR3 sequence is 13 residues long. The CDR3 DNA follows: TGTGCCATCGGGGCAGGGGGTTACACTGAAGCTTTCTTT. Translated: CAIGAGGYTEAFF.

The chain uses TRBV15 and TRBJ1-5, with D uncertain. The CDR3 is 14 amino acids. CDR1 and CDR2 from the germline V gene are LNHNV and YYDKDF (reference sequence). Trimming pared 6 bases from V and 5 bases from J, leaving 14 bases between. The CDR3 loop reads CATRPFSTHQPQHF. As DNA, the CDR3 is TGTGCCACCAGACCTTTTTCTACCCATCAGCCCCAGCATTTT.

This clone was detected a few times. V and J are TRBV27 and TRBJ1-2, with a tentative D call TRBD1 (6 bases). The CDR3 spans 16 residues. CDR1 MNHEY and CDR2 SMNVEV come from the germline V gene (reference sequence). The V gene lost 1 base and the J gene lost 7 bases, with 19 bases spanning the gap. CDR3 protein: CASSLLFQGSKSGYTF. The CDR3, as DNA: TGTGCCAGCAGTTTATTGTTTCAGGGGTCCAAAAGTGGCTACACCTTC.

CDR3 residues: CAISPTGTNEKLFF. The CDR3 coding sequence is TGTGCCATCAGTCCGACAGGGACTAATGAAAAACTGTTTTTT. The chain couples TRBV10-3 to TRBJ1-4; 7 nucleotides line up with TRBD1. The CDR3 totals 14 residues. Germline CDR1 reads ENHRY; CDR2 reads SYGVKD. J lost 2 bases, V lost 5 bases, and 2 bases had no gene match.

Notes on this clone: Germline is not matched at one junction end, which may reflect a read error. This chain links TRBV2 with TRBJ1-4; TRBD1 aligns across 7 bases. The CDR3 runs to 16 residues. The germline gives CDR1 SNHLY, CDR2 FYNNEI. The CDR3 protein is CASSEVEGTVSEKLFF. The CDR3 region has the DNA TGTGCCAGCAGCGAAGTTGAGGGGACAGTTTCTGAAAAACTGTTTTTT.

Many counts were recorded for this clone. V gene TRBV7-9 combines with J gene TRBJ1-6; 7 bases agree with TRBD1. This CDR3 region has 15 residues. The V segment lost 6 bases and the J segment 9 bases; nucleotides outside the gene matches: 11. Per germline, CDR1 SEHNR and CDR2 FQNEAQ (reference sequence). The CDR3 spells CASSHTDRSRSPLHF. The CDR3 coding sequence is TGTGCCAGCAGTCATACGGACAGGTCGCGTTCACCCCTCCACTTT. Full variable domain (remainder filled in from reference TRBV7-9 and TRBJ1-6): DTGVSQNPRHKITKRGQNVTFRCDPISEHNRLYWYRQTLGQGPEFLTYFQNEAQLEKSRLLSDRFSAERPKGSFSTLEIQRTEQGDSAMYLCASSHTDRSRSPLHFGNGTRLTVT.

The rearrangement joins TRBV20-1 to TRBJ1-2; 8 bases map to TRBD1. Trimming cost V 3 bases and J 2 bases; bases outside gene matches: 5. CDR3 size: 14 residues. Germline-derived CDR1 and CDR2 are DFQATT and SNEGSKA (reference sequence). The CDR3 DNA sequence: TGCAGTGCTAGTCAGGGGGCCCTAAACTATGGCTACACCTTC. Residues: CSASQGALNYGYTF.

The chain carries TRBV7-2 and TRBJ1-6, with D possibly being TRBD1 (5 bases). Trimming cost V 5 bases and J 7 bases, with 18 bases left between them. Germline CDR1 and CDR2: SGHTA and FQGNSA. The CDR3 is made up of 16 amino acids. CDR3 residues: CASSPMLRASNSPLHF. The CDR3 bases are TGTGCCAGCAGCCCAATGCTCAGGGCTTCGAATTCACCCCTCCACTTT.

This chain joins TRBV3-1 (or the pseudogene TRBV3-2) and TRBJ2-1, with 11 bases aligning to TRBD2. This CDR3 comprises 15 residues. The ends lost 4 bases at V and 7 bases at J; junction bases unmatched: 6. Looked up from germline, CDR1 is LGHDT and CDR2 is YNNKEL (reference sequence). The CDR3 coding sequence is TGTGCCAGCAGCCCTTCGGGACTAGCGGAAAATGAGCAGTTCTTC. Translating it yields CASSPSGLAENEQFF.

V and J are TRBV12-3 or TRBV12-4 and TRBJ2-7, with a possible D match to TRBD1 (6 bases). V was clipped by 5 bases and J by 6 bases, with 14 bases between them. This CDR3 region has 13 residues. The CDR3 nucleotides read TGTGCCAGCAGTAGGGGGAGCAATAGCGAGCAGTACTTC. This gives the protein CASSRGSNSEQYF.

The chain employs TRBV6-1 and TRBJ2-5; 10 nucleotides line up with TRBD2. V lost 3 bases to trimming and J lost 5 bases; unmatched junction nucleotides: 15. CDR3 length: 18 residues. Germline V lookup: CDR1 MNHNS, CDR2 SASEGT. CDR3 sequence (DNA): TGTGCCAGCAGTGACCAGCCCGCTCTAGCGGGAGTGTTGGAGACCCAGTACTTC. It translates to CASSDQPALAGVLETQYF.

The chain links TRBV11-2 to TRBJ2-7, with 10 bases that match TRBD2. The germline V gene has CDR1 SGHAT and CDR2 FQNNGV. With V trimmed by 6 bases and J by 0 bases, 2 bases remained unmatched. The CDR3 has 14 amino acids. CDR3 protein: CASSIAGGSYEQYF. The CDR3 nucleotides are TGTGCCAGCAGTATAGCGGGAGGCTCCTACGAGCAGTACTTC.

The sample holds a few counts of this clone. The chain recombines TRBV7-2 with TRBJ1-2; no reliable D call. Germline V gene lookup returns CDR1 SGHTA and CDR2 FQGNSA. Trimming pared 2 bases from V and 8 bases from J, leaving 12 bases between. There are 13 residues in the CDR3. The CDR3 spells CASSLIWPRGYTF. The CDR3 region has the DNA TGTGCCAGCAGCTTAATTTGGCCCCGAGGCTACACCTTC.

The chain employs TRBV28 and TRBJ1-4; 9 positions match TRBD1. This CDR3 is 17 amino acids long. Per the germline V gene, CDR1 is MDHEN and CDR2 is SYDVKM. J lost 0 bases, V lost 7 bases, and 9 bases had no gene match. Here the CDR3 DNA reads TGTGCCAGCACCGTGGGGGACAGGGACGCAACTAATGAAAAACTGTTTTTT. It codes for CASTVGDRDATNEKLFF.

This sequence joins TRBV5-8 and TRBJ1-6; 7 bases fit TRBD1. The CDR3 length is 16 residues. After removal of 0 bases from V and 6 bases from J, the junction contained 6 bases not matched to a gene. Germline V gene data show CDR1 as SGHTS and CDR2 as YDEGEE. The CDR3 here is CASSLETGVLNSPLHF. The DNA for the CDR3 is TGTGCCAGCAGCTTGGAAACAGGGGTTCTTAATTCACCCCTCCACTTT.

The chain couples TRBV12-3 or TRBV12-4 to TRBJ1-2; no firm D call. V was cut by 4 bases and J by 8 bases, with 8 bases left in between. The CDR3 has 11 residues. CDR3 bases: TGTGCCAGCAGTTCGGGAGGGGGCTACACCTTC. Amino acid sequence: CASSSGGGYTF.

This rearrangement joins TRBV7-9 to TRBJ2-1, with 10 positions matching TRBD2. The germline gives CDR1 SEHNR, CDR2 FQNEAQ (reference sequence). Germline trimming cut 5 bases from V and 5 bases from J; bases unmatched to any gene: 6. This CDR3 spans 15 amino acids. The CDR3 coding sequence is TGTGCCAGCAGCCGGACTAGCGGTAGGCACAATGAGCAGTTCTTC. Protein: CASSRTSGRHNEQFF.